The 27 T cell receptor beta chains below were found in one sample sequenced in a study of blood T cell repertoires in COVID-19. Clones were sequenced by immunoSEQ multiplex PCR, and TCRdb holds only the in-frame ones, with some missing. The data contain 150,000 to 200,000 clones, around 85% of them singletons. Sequenced sample: peripheral blood. The receptor source for this set is a man aged 60 to 69 with active or convalescent COVID-19.

A single count supports this clone. The V call is TRBV19, the J call TRBJ2-3; a weak D match, TRBD2 (6 bases). The V and J ends lost 5 bases and 3 bases respectively, with 12 bases between them. Per the germline V gene, CDR1 is LNHDA and CDR2 is SQIVND (reference sequence). CDR3 size: 14 residues. As DNA, the CDR3 is TGTGCCAGTAGTCCCTTCGGGAGAACAGATACGCAGTATTTT. Its translation: CASSPFGRTDTQYF.

J is TRBJ2-7 and V is TRBV10-3; 7 nucleotides agree with TRBD1. With V trimmed by 6 bases and J by 6 bases, 5 bases remained unmatched. This CDR3 is 12 amino acids long. CDR1 ENHRY and CDR2 SYGVKD come from the germline V gene. The CDR3: CAISIGGSEQYF. Written as DNA, the CDR3 is TGTGCCATCAGCATAGGGGGCAGCGAGCAGTACTTC.

The CDR3: CASSYRGVETLHF. DNA of the CDR3: TGTGCCAGCAGTTACCGGGGGGTGGAGACCCTCCACTTT. The chain couples TRBV6-5 to TRBJ1-6; D perhaps matches TRBD1 (5 bases). V was clipped by 2 bases and J by 14 bases, with 13 bases between them. Germline V gives CDR1 MNHEY, CDR2 SVGAGI. There are 13 residues in the CDR3.

The chain has TRBV11-2 and TRBJ1-1; 9 positions match TRBD1. Trimming took 5 bases from V and 6 from J; bases not matched to a gene: 10. The CDR3 length is 15 residues. CDR1 and CDR2 (germline): SGHAT, FQNNGV. The CDR3, as DNA: TGTGCCAGCAGCCGGGGCGGACAGGGGAGAGCTGAAGCTTTCTTT. This sequence encodes CASSRGGQGRAEAFF.

The chain uses TRBV3-1 (or the pseudogene TRBV3-2) and TRBJ2-2; D may be TRBD1 (6 bases). Trimming shortened V by 1 base and J by 4 bases, and 10 bases separated the two germline ends. CDR1 is LGHDT, CDR2 YNNKEL, per germline (reference sequence). The CDR3 spans 15 residues. CDR3 in DNA: TGTGCCAGCAGCCAAGCCGCAGGGGTCACCGGGGAGCTGTTTTTT. Translating it yields CASSQAAGVTGELFF.

The chain links TRBV5-5 to TRBJ2-1; TRBD2 is a possible D gene (6 bases). Between the trimmed V and J ends, which lost 4 bases and 6 bases, there was a span of 20 bases. CDR1 SGHKS and CDR2 YYEKEE come from the germline V gene (reference sequence). This CDR3 contains 16 residues. The CDR3 region is CASSRAGGGTGNEQFF. The CDR3 DNA is TGTGCCAGCAGCCGGGCTGGTGGGGGGACGGGCAATGAGCAGTTCTTC.

The rearrangement joins TRBV7-8 to TRBJ1-2, with 9 bases identical to TRBD1. Germline trimming cut 1 base from V and 5 bases from J; bases unmatched to any gene: 2. Germline values: CDR1 SGHVS, CDR2 FQNEAQ. The CDR3 runs 14 residues. The DNA for the CDR3 is TGTGCCAGCAGCTTAGAAGGACAGGGGTATGGCTACACCTTC. Its protein product is CASSLEGQGYGYTF. The variable domain in full, completed from reference TRBV7-8 and TRBJ1-2, reads GAGVSQSPRYKVAKRGQDVALRCDPISGHVSLFWYQQALGQGPEFLTYFQNEAQLDKSGLPSDRFFAERPEGSVSTLKIQRTQQEDSAVYLCASSLEGQGYGYTFGSGTRLTVV.

The sample holds a few counts of this clone. V usage is TRBV9 and J usage is TRBJ2-7; the match to TRBD2 covers 12 bases. In germline, CDR1 is SGDLS, CDR2 YYNGEE. This CDR3 comprises 16 residues. The V and J ends lost 2 bases and 0 bases, in that order; junction bases with no gene match: 3. The CDR3 DNA sequence: TGTGCCAGCAGCGTCACTAGCGGGGGGAACTCCTACGAGCAGTACTTC. It yields the protein CASSVTSGGNSYEQYF.

The rearrangement joins TRBV5-1 to TRBJ1-4; D uncertain. Looked up from germline, CDR1 is SGHRS and CDR2 is YFSETQ. Trimming shortened V by 4 bases and J by 8 bases, and 12 bases separated the two germline ends. CDR3 length: 13 residues. DNA for the CDR3: TGCGCCAGCAGCCGCCTGCCAGGAGAAAAACTGTTTTTT. Its protein product is CASSRLPGEKLFF.

This clone was picked up a small number of times. The V gene is TRBV6-5, the J gene TRBJ2-7; TRBD2 matches 7 bases. Germline trimming cut 8 bases from V and 5 bases from J; bases unmatched to any gene: 12. Germline V gene data show CDR1 as MNHEY and CDR2 as SVGAGI. CDR3 size: 14 residues. Here the CDR3 reads CASRNGGSHHEQYF. The CDR3 bases are TGTGCCAGCCGGAACGGGGGGAGTCATCACGAGCAGTACTTC.

V and J are TRBV6-5 and TRBJ1-1; TRBD1 aligns across 7 bases. Trimming cost V 6 bases and J 7 bases; bases outside gene matches: 2. The CDR3 extends over 11 amino acids. Germline V lookup: CDR1 MNHEY, CDR2 SVGAGI. The DNA of the CDR3 is TGTGCCAGCAGAAACAGGGGTGAAGCTTTCTTT. It is translated as CASRNRGEAFF.

This clone was seen a few times. The chain combines TRBV10-3 with TRBJ1-2, with D unclear. V was trimmed by 1 base and J by 8 bases, leaving 23 bases between them. Per the germline V gene, CDR1 is ENHRY and CDR2 is SYGVKD. CDR3 size: 17 residues. The chain's CDR3 is CAISEFRPRGWNLGYTF. DNA for the CDR3: TGTGCCATCAGTGAGTTCCGACCCCGGGGATGGAATCTAGGCTACACCTTC.

This clone was picked up a small number of times. The CDR3 region is CASSYDTQGRTEAFF. CDR3 in DNA: TGTGCCAGCAGTTACGATACACAGGGTAGGACTGAAGCTTTCTTT. The chain carries TRBV6-5 and TRBJ1-1, with D perhaps TRBD1 (6 bases). The CDR3 has 15 residues. V was pared by 2 bases and J by 5 bases, with 15 bases between. CDR1 is MNHEY, CDR2 SVGAGI, per germline.

The rearrangement links TRBV14 to TRBJ2-1, with TRBD2 matching 16 bases. In germline, CDR1 is SGHDN, CDR2 FVKESK. The CDR3 runs to 20 residues. After removal of 0 bases from V and 9 bases from J, the junction contained 14 bases not matched to a gene. CDR3 sequence: CASSQDSRRGLAGGRSEQFF. DNA for the CDR3: TGTGCCAGCAGCCAAGATTCGAGAAGGGGACTAGCGGGAGGGCGGTCTGAGCAGTTCTTC.

The chain combines TRBV3-1 (or the pseudogene TRBV3-2) with TRBJ2-3; D remains unclear. V lost 1 base and J lost 3, with 2 bases in between. The CDR3 consists of 12 residues. Germline V gene lookup returns CDR1 LGHDT and CDR2 YNNKEL (reference sequence). The CDR3 DNA reads TGTGCCAGCAGCCAAGTAACAGATACGCAGTATTTT. Residues: CASSQVTDTQYF.

V and J are TRBV2 and TRBJ1-1; D remains ambiguous. This CDR3 contains 11 residues. V lost 7 bases, J lost 5 bases, and 8 bases lay in between. Per germline, CDR1 SNHLY and CDR2 FYNNEI. Here the CDR3 DNA reads TGTGCCAGCATTCAGAAGACTGAAGCTTTCTTT. Encoded protein: CASIQKTEAFF. Drawing the rest from reference TRBV2 and TRBJ1-1, the complete variable domain is EPEVTQTPSHQVTQMGQEVILRCVPISNHLYFYWYRQILGQKVEFLVSFYNNEISEKSEIFDDQFSVERPDGSNFTLKIRSTKLEDSAMYFCASIQKTEAFFGQGTRLTVV.

The chain employs TRBV18 and TRBJ1-1; D is unresolved. Per germline, CDR1 KGHSH and CDR2 LQKENI. Trimming pared 0 bases from V and 10 bases from J, leaving 15 bases between. CDR3 length equals 14 residues. The CDR3 protein is CASSPPLGHAGAFF. CDR3 nucleotide sequence: TGTGCCAGCTCACCACCGTTAGGTCACGCGGGAGCTTTCTTT.

V and J are TRBV7-9 and TRBJ2-7; D is possibly TRBD2 (5 bases). Germline values: CDR1 SEHNR, CDR2 FQNEAQ (reference sequence). V was trimmed by 5 bases and J by 3 bases, leaving 17 bases between them. The CDR3 sequence is 15 residues long. The CDR3: CASSPPLAGHYEQYF. The CDR3 nucleotides read TGTGCCAGCAGCCCCCCCCTGGCGGGCCACTACGAGCAGTACTTC.

The chain employs TRBV14 and TRBJ1-2, with TRBD1 matching over 9 bases. Germline CDR1 and CDR2: SGHDN and FVKESK. CDR3 length equals 15 residues. J gave up 2 bases and V 5 bases, and 6 bases lay outside the gene matches. CDR3 protein: CASSVLTGGNYGYTF. In nucleotides, the CDR3 is TGTGCCAGCAGCGTGCTGACAGGGGGGAACTATGGCTACACCTTC.

This chain links TRBV29-1 with TRBJ2-3; 10 bases align to TRBD2. The germline V gene has CDR1 SQVTM and CDR2 ANQGSEA. The CDR3 sequence is 15 residues long. Germline trimming cut 1 base from V and 0 bases from J; bases unmatched to any gene: 1. CDR3 residues: CSVEGTSGSTDTQYF. The CDR3 coding sequence is TGCAGCGTTGAAGGGACTAGCGGTAGCACAGATACGCAGTATTTT.

The V and J genes are TRBV28 and TRBJ2-1, with 13 bases identical to TRBD2. Looked up from germline, CDR1 is MDHEN and CDR2 is SYDVKM. J gave up 7 bases and V 5 bases, and 11 bases lay outside the gene matches. The CDR3 extends over 17 amino acids. DNA of the CDR3: TGTGCCAGCAGTGGACTAGCGGGAGCCCTGGGGAAGAATGAGCAGTTCTTC. Its protein is CASSGLAGALGKNEQFF.

The rearrangement joins TRBV9 to TRBJ2-6; 7 bases align to TRBD1. Looked up from germline, CDR1 is SGDLS and CDR2 is YYNGEE. CDR3 length: 15 amino acids. Trimming cost V 3 bases and J 3 bases; bases outside gene matches: 3. Written as DNA, the CDR3 is TGTGCCAGCAGCGGGGACAGTCTTGGGGCCAACGTCCTGACTTTC. It yields the protein CASSGDSLGANVLTF.

V gene TRBV28 combines with J gene TRBJ1-5, with D possibly being TRBD1 (5 bases). The germline V and J ends were trimmed by 8 bases and 2 bases, with 16 bases remaining between them. In germline, CDR1 is MDHEN, CDR2 SYDVKM. This CDR3 contains 15 residues. The CDR3: CASLRAPRGNQPQHF. CDR3 bases: TGTGCCAGCCTTAGGGCCCCCAGGGGCAATCAGCCCCAGCATTTT.

V gene TRBV27 combines with J gene TRBJ2-2; the D gene is possibly TRBD1 (6 bases). The CDR3 has 16 amino acids. The V and J ends lost 1 base and 2 bases respectively, with 11 bases between them. CDR1 is MNHEY and CDR2 is SMNVEV in the germline V gene (reference sequence). CDR3 residues: CASSLFWGPNTGELFF. The CDR3 nucleotides are TGTGCCAGCAGTTTATTTTGGGGGCCTAACACCGGGGAGCTGTTTTTT.

This chain links TRBV5-1 with TRBJ2-7, with a weak D call TRBD2 (6 bases). CDR3 size: 12 residues. Deletions cut 2 bases from V and 6 bases from J, with 9 bases between. CDR1 is SGHRS and CDR2 is YFSETQ in the germline V gene. CDR3 DNA: TGCGCCAGCAGCTTTGCGGGGATCGAGCAGTACTTC. Its translation: CASSFAGIEQYF.

V is TRBV5-4 and J is TRBJ2-7, with a tentative D call TRBD1 (6 bases). Trimming took 4 bases from V and 4 from J, leaving 9 bases between them. Germline assignment: CDR1 SGHNT and CDR2 YYREEE (reference sequence). This CDR3 has 12 amino acids. CDR3 protein: CASSQQGYEQYF. In DNA form, the CDR3 reads TGTGCCAGCAGCCAACAGGGTTACGAGCAGTACTTC. The whole variable domain, filled in from reference TRBV5-4 and TRBJ2-7, reads ETGVTQSPTHLIKTRGQQVTLRCSSQSGHNTVSWYQQALGQGPQFIFQYYREEENGRGNFPPRFSGLQFPNYSSELNVNALELDDSALYLCASSQQGYEQYFGPGTRLTVT.

The rearrangement joins TRBV6-5 to TRBJ1-6, with D maybe TRBD1 (5 bases). CDR1 and CDR2 from the germline V gene are MNHEY and SVGAGI. The CDR3 covers 16 residues. Trimming took 4 bases from V and 3 from J, leaving 13 bases between them. The CDR3 nucleotides read TGTGCCAGCAGTTTCCGACAGACCGTCTATAATTCACCCCTCCACTTT. Amino acid sequence: CASSFRQTVYNSPLHF.